One sample yielded the 24 T cell receptor beta chains listed below, sequenced in a study of CD8+ T cells in alopecia areata. Sequencing relied on a cDNA template that was reverse transcribed from extracted RNA. The method was immunoSEQ multiplex PCR; TCRdb's version includes in-frame clones alone and lacks a portion of them. The top ten hold 0.95% to 1.5% of the sample, which has about 210,000 clones, roughly three fifths seen once. Treatment given: oral pan-JAK inhibitor, 5-10 mg twice daily. This specimen was CD4+ T cells sorted from blood, taken around week 42, from a patient treated with tofacitinib. These receptors were obtained from a human donor with alopecia areata.

The rearrangement uses TRBV11-2 and TRBJ2-1, with 13 positions matching TRBD2. This CDR3 comprises 15 residues. With V trimmed by 6 bases and J by 8 bases, 7 bases remained unmatched. Germline lookup yields CDR1 SGHAT and CDR2 FQNNGV. The CDR3 here is CASSPQLAGGYEQFF. CDR3 DNA: TGTGCCAGCAGTCCCCAACTAGCGGGGGGGTATGAGCAGTTCTTC. The entire variable domain, with the rest obtained from reference TRBV11-2 and TRBJ2-1, is as follows: EAGVAQSPRYKIIEKRQSVAFWCNPISGHATLYWYQQILGQGPKLLIQFQNNGVVDDSQLPKDRFSAERLKGVDSTLKIQPAKLEDSAVYLCASSPQLAGGYEQFFGPGTRLTVL.

The CDR3 spells CSADMARLVGTEAFF. DNA for the CDR3: TGCAGCGCCGATATGGCCCGGTTGGTCGGCACTGAAGCTTTCTTT. The genes are TRBV29-1 and TRBJ1-1, with D unclear. Trimming shortened V by 7 bases and J by 4 bases, and 22 bases separated the two germline ends. In germline, CDR1 is SQVTM, CDR2 ANQGSEA. CDR3 size: 15 residues.

The chain has TRBV18 and TRBJ2-7, with 7 bases lining up with TRBD1. This CDR3 region has 13 residues. CDR1 and CDR2 from the germline V gene are KGHSH and LQKENI. Trimming cost V 5 bases and J 2 bases; bases outside gene matches: 3. DNA of the CDR3: TGTGCCAGCTCAAGGGACAGACCCTACGAGCAGTACTTC. Its translation: CASSRDRPYEQYF.

The chain links TRBV19 to TRBJ2-4, with D tentatively TRBD1 (6 bases). The CDR3 covers 14 residues. CDR1 LNHDA and CDR2 SQIVND come from the germline V gene (reference sequence). V gave up 3 bases and J gave up 5 bases, with 11 bases separating them. Here the CDR3 reads CASSMTGQQNIQYF. CDR3 nucleotides: TGTGCCAGTAGTATGACAGGACAGCAAAACATTCAGTACTTC.

The chain has TRBV5-6 and TRBJ2-4, with D perhaps TRBD1 (6 bases). The CDR3 is made up of 15 amino acids. Germline lookup yields CDR1 SGHDT and CDR2 YYEEEE. Trimming removed 4 bases from V and 2 bases from J, with 13 bases in between. CDR3 residues: CASSRTDETKNIQYF. The CDR3 coding sequence is TGTGCCAGCAGCCGGACAGACGAGACCAAAAACATTCAGTACTTC.

The chain combines TRBV30 with TRBJ1-2, with a weak D call TRBD1 (6 bases). Germline values: CDR1 GTSNPN, CDR2 SVGIG (reference sequence). CDR3 size: 13 residues. The V gene lost 4 bases and the J gene lost 9 bases, with 18 bases spanning the gap. The CDR3 sequence is CAWTGAAGLSYTF. The CDR3 DNA follows: TGTGCCTGGACAGGGGCCGCCGGCTTGAGCTACACCTTC.

This chain joins TRBV29-1 and TRBJ1-2, with 9 bases lining up with TRBD1. CDR1 is SQVTM, CDR2 ANQGSEA, per germline. The CDR3 contains 13 residues. V was clipped by 7 bases and J by 7 bases; unmatched bases: 10. For the CDR3, the DNA is TGCAGCGCCCGACAGGGGGAGGGTGGTGGCTACACCTTC. Its translation is CSARQGEGGGYTF.

This clone was seen more than once but under ten times. Other DNA sequences from this sample encode an identical CDR3 as well. V and J are TRBV5-1 and TRBJ2-2; TRBD1 might be the D (5 bases). Germline V gives CDR1 SGHRS, CDR2 YFSETQ. This CDR3 comprises 13 residues. Trimming shortened V by 0 bases and J by 6 bases, and 6 bases separated the two germline ends. This CDR3 reads CASSLEGAGELFF. The CDR3 region has the DNA TGCGCCAGCAGCTTGGAAGGGGCCGGGGAGCTGTTTTTT.

The chain employs TRBV19 and TRBJ2-5, with no clear D. The germline V gene has CDR1 LNHDA and CDR2 SQIVND (reference sequence). Trimming removed 5 bases at V and 4 bases at J, with 11 bases between. CDR3 length: 13 amino acids. CDR3 coding DNA: TGTGCCAGTAGTTCAGTGTCCAGAGAGACCCAGTACTTC. Translation gives CASSSVSRETQYF.

The V gene is TRBV9, the J gene TRBJ2-3, with TRBD1 identical over 7 bases. This CDR3 contains 16 residues. In germline, CDR1 is SGDLS, CDR2 YYNGEE. The trim removed 0 bases at V and 0 bases at J, leaving 4 bases unmatched. The CDR3 loop is CASSVGTGASTDTQYF. The CDR3 DNA sequence: TGTGCCAGCAGCGTAGGGACAGGCGCGAGCACAGATACGCAGTATTTT.

This chain links TRBV10-3 with TRBJ2-3; either TRBD1 or TRBD2 may fit D (5 bases each). In germline, CDR1 is ENHRY, CDR2 SYGVKD. The CDR3 contains 13 residues. V was trimmed by 7 bases and J by 2 bases, leaving 10 bases between them. The CDR3 coding sequence is TGTGCCATCAATCCGGGGACCACAGATACGCAGTATTTT. It specifies CAINPGTTDTQYF.

The V and J genes are TRBV6-5 and TRBJ2-7, with D possibly TRBD2 on 5 matching bases. CDR1 and CDR2 (germline): MNHEY, SVGAGI. The CDR3 runs 12 residues. The germline V and J ends were trimmed by 7 bases and 7 bases, with 14 bases remaining between them. The CDR3 loop is CASTRGSEEQYF. CDR3 coding DNA: TGTGCCAGCACGCGAGGGTCGGAAGAGCAGTACTTC.

This clone appeared once. The chain has TRBV7-6 and TRBJ2-7; TRBD1 agrees at 7 bases. Germline CDR1 is SGHVS and CDR2 is FNYEAQ. The CDR3 is 13 residues long. CDR3 residues: CAPSLRGPYEQYF. The DNA of the CDR3 is TGTGCTCCTAGCTTAAGGGGGCCCTACGAGCAGTACTTC.

This clone was detected only a few times. The chain employs TRBV7-8 and TRBJ1-2, with D perhaps matching TRBD1 (6 bases). V was trimmed by 5 bases and J by 8 bases, leaving 18 bases between them. CDR3 length equals 14 residues. Germline V lookup: CDR1 SGHVS, CDR2 FQNEAQ. The CDR3 DNA is TGTGCCAGCAGCCCGATGAACAGGGAAAGGGGCTACACCTTC. Amino acid sequence: CASSPMNRERGYTF.

The chain is built from TRBV10-3 and TRBJ2-5, with D perhaps assigned TRBD1 or TRBD2 (5 bases each). This CDR3 has 11 amino acids. Trimming shortened V by 4 bases and J by 5 bases, and 5 bases separated the two germline ends. CDR1 ENHRY and CDR2 SYGVKD come from the germline V gene. The CDR3 DNA reads TGTGCCATCAGTGGGGGGGAGACCCAGTACTTC. Amino acid sequence: CAISGGETQYF.

The chain recombines TRBV6-1 with TRBJ1-2; D is uncertain. CDR3 length: 14 residues. Germline lookup yields CDR1 MNHNS and CDR2 SASEGT. V was cut by 0 bases and J by 6 bases, with 11 bases left in between. The CDR3 DNA is TGTGCCAGCAGTGAAGCATTGGGAGCGGATGGCTACACCTTC. Its translation is CASSEALGADGYTF.

The chain couples TRBV11-2 to TRBJ1-2; D remains unclear. The ends were cut back, 5 bases at V and 5 bases at J, with 15 bases in the middle. The CDR3 length is 14 residues. From germline, CDR1 is SGHAT and CDR2 FQNNGV. The DNA of the CDR3 is TGTGCCAGCAGCCTCCCCCGATTCCCGTATGGCTACACCTTC. This translates into CASSLPRFPYGYTF.

The genes are TRBV5-1 and TRBJ1-6; 9 nucleotides align to TRBD1. Germline V gene sequence: CDR1 SGHRS, CDR2 YFSETQ. This CDR3 is built from 15 residues. The ends lost 3 bases at V and 7 bases at J; junction bases unmatched: 5. The CDR3 is CASSSHGTGNSPLHF. The CDR3 nucleotides are TGCGCCAGCAGCTCGCACGGGACAGGGAATTCACCCCTCCACTTT.

This rearrangement joins TRBV30 to TRBJ2-2; D is unclear. The CDR3 has 10 amino acids. In germline, CDR1 is GTSNPN, CDR2 SVGIG (reference sequence). V was trimmed by 5 bases and J by 7 bases, leaving 5 bases between them. The CDR3 bases are TGTGCCTGGGGCGGCGGGGAGCTGTTTTTT. Translated: CAWGGGELFF.

The chain joins TRBV5-6 to TRBJ1-3, with 7 bases that match TRBD1. This CDR3 spans 14 amino acids. CDR1 SGHDT and CDR2 YYEEEE come from the germline V gene. Unmatched junction bases numbered 6, after V lost 7 bases and J lost 2 bases. CDR3 protein: CASGRDRAGNTIYF. The CDR3 DNA follows: TGTGCCAGCGGACGGGACAGAGCTGGAAACACCATATATTTT.

The genes are TRBV20-1 and TRBJ2-5; no definite D call. The germline V gene encodes CDR1 DFQATT and CDR2 SNEGSKA (reference sequence). This CDR3 contains 10 residues. Deletions cut 6 bases from V and 5 bases from J, with 7 bases between. CDR3 loop: CSALGETQYF. The CDR3 DNA reads as TGCAGTGCCCTCGGGGAGACCCAGTACTTC.

The chain is built from TRBV10-3 and TRBJ2-1; 8 nucleotides align to TRBD2. The CDR3 runs to 15 residues. The V gene end was trimmed by 0 bases and the J gene end by 7 bases; junction bases not matched to a gene: 5. In germline, CDR1 is ENHRY, CDR2 SYGVKD. CDR3 nucleotides: TGTGCCATCAGTGAGTCTTATCAGCGGGGGAATGAGCAGTTCTTC. Amino acid sequence: CAISESYQRGNEQFF.

This sequence joins TRBV29-1 and TRBJ2-7; the match to TRBD1 covers 9 bases. This CDR3 contains 18 residues. V was clipped by 7 bases and J by 1 base; unmatched bases: 20. Germline loops: CDR1 SQVTM, CDR2 ANQGSEA. The CDR3 is CSGPGQGTYRDLSYEQYF. In DNA, the CDR3 is TGCAGCGGTCCGGGACAGGGAACATATAGGGACTTGTCCTACGAGCAGTACTTC.

This clone was counted a few times. Different DNA sequences within this sample yield the same CDR3. The genes are TRBV29-1 and TRBJ2-3; D gene unclear. This CDR3 is built from 11 residues. Germline V CDR1 and CDR2: SQVTM, ANQGSEA. V lost 6 bases and J 3 bases, leaving 7 bases between the germline ends. Written as DNA, the CDR3 is TGCAGCGTCTCGGATACAGATACGCAGTATTTT. It translates to CSVSDTDTQYF.